Listed here are 10 T cell receptor beta chains from one sample, sequenced in a study of vaccination and CD4 T cells after COVID-19. The treatment is: roughly nine-day PBMC culture with coronavirus spike peptide pools or control peptides (ViraFEST assay). Their target antigens are unknown. CD4+ T cells that had been cultured provided DNA sequenced with the Oncomine TCR Beta short-read assay. One entry per CDR3 protein, called by TCRdb with MiXCR from the PCR reads. The sample records around 21,000 distinct CDR3 sequences, roughly 47% being singletons. Material for sequencing was CD4+ T cells from blood, cultured in vitro. These receptors all stem from a human donor who had recovered from COVID-19.

The chain has TRBV20-1 and TRBJ1-4; possibly TRBD1 for D (6 bases). The CDR3 loop spans 14 amino acids. Germline V gene sequence: CDR1 DFQATT, CDR2 SNEGSKA (reference sequence). V lost 6 bases and J 7 bases, leaving 18 bases between the germline ends. The CDR3 nucleotides read TGCAGTGCCTTCGGGGGGGGCGCTGTTGAAAAACTGTTTTTT. As protein: CSAFGGGAVEKLFF.

This clonotype was seen a few times. The chain is built from TRBV19 and TRBJ1-5; the D gene is possibly TRBD1 (6 bases). The CDR3 contains 17 residues. Trimming took off 3 bases at V and 0 bases at J, with 15 bases between the two ends. The germline gives CDR1 LNHDA, CDR2 SQIVND (reference sequence). The CDR3 protein is CASSIWGRGNSNQPQHF. CDR3 sequence (DNA): TGTGCCAGTAGTATTTGGGGAAGGGGGAATAGCAATCAGCCCCAGCATTTT.

This clonotype occurred a few times. The chain employs TRBV6-1 and TRBJ2-5; D not resolved. Germline-derived CDR1 and CDR2 are MNHNS and SASEGT. V was trimmed by 2 bases and J by 5 bases, leaving 3 bases between them. This CDR3 comprises 11 residues. CDR3 loop: CASSERETQYF. The CDR3, as DNA: TGTGCCAGCAGTGAACGGGAGACCCAGTACTTC.

This clonotype was counted between two and nine times. The J gene is TRBJ2-3, the V gene TRBV6-1, with 11 nucleotides matching TRBD2. The length of the CDR3 is 15 residues. V lost 8 bases and J lost 1; bases outside the gene matches: 5. The germline gives CDR1 MNHNS, CDR2 SASEGT. CDR3 region: CASDLGLAGTDTQYF. The DNA of the CDR3 is TGTGCCAGCGACCTGGGACTAGCGGGCACAGATACGCAGTATTTT.

V and J are TRBV7-9 and TRBJ1-2; D not certain. Germline values: CDR1 SEHNR, CDR2 FQNEAQ (reference sequence). This CDR3 comprises 14 residues. Trimming left V 1 base short and J 4 bases short, with 10 bases between. CDR3 region: CASSLGGQSYGYTF. CDR3 DNA sequence: TGTGCCAGCAGCTTAGGAGGGCAGTCCTATGGCTACACCTTC.

This clonotype came up a few times. The rearrangement links TRBV11-2 to TRBJ1-2, with D perhaps TRBD1 (5 bases). The CDR3 contains 12 residues. The germline V gene has CDR1 SGHAT and CDR2 FQNNGV. Trimming took off 5 bases at V and 4 bases at J, with 8 bases between the two ends. The CDR3 spells CASSRGAYGYTF. For the CDR3, the DNA is TGTGCCAGCAGCCGCGGGGCCTATGGCTACACCTTC.

There are a few counts of this clonotype. J is TRBJ1-1 and V is TRBV18, with D perhaps matching TRBD1 (5 bases). The V end was cut by 3 bases, the J end by 1 base, with 6 bases between. This CDR3 spans 13 amino acids. Per the germline V gene, CDR1 is KGHSH and CDR2 is LQKENI. CDR3: CASSPGPNTEAFF. The DNA for the CDR3 is TGTGCCAGCTCACCGGGGCCGAACACTGAAGCTTTCTTT.

The chain links TRBV19 to TRBJ1-2, with D perhaps matching TRBD1 (5 bases). V lost 3 bases and J lost 4, with 12 bases in between. The CDR3 totals 14 residues. Germline CDR1 and CDR2: LNHDA and SQIVND (reference sequence). CDR3 protein: CASSMVQGSYGYTF. The DNA for the CDR3 is TGTGCCAGTAGTATGGTGCAGGGAAGCTATGGCTACACCTTC. Drawing the rest from reference TRBV19 and TRBJ1-2, the complete variable domain is DGGITQSPKYLFRKEGQNVTLSCEQNLNHDAMYWYRQDPGQGLRLIYYSQIVNDFQKGDIAEGYSVSREKKESFPLTVTSAQKNPTAFYLCASSMVQGSYGYTFGSGTRLTVV.

The chain links TRBV20-1 to TRBJ2-2; D may be TRBD1 or TRBD2 (5 bases each). V dropped 3 bases and J dropped 6 bases, with 11 bases sitting between them. This CDR3 is 13 amino acids long. Germline V gene lookup returns CDR1 DFQATT and CDR2 SNEGSKA (reference sequence). The CDR3 region has the DNA TGCAGTGCTAGTAACAGGAGGTCCGGGGAGCTGTTTTTT. Translation gives CSASNRRSGELFF.

The chain employs TRBV24-1 and TRBJ2-2; D is perhaps TRBD1 (5 bases). The CDR3 totals 14 residues. CDR1 is KGHDR and CDR2 is SFDVKD in the germline V gene. V shed 5 bases and J shed 7 bases, with 13 bases lying between them. The CDR3 DNA reads as TGTGCCACCAGTGGCCCAGGGTACAGCGGGGAGCTGTTTTTT. It yields the protein CATSGPGYSGELFF.